The 9 T cell receptor beta chains given below trace back to one sample, sequenced in a study of blood T cell repertoires in COVID-19. Libraries were prepared by immunoSEQ multiplex PCR; TCRdb keeps only in-frame clonotypes and omits some of them. The table lists 95,000 to 100,000 clones, 85% of them singletons. What was sequenced was peripheral blood. Receptors were obtained from a woman aged 70-85 years with active or convalescent COVID-19.

The chain carries TRBV27 and TRBJ2-1; no reliable D call. The CDR3 loop spans 14 amino acids. Looked up from germline, CDR1 is MNHEY and CDR2 is SMNVEV (reference sequence). Trimming took 6 bases from V and 8 from J, leaving 17 bases between them. This chain's CDR3 is CASRLGSGQDEQFF. The DNA of the CDR3 is TGTGCCAGCAGGCTCGGTTCAGGCCAGGATGAGCAGTTCTTC.

This rearrangement joins TRBV10-3 to TRBJ1-5; TRBD1 agrees at 7 bases. This CDR3 comprises 12 residues. Germline trimming cut 4 bases from V and 7 bases from J; bases unmatched to any gene: 1. CDR1 and CDR2 from the germline V gene are ENHRY and SYGVKD. This CDR3 is CAISGQGQPQHF. DNA for the CDR3: TGTGCCATCAGTGGACAGGGACAGCCCCAGCATTTT.

This clone was seen once. The chain carries TRBV30 and TRBJ2-3; 9 bases are a match to TRBD2. The CDR3 contains 15 residues. V trimming: 4 bases; J trimming: 2 bases; junction bases outside the gene matches: 7. Germline CDR1 reads GTSNPN; CDR2 reads SVGIG (reference sequence). CDR3: CAWNRVAGVTDTQYF. As DNA, the CDR3 is TGTGCCTGGAATAGGGTAGCGGGGGTCACAGATACGCAGTATTTT.

The rearrangement joins TRBV7-9 to TRBJ1-6, with D maybe TRBD1 (5 bases). The germline gives CDR1 SEHNR, CDR2 FQNEAQ (reference sequence). The CDR3 length is 18 residues. The V and J ends lost 5 bases and 2 bases respectively, with 19 bases between them. Here the CDR3 DNA reads TGTGCCAGCAGCGACGATCGCAGGGTTTCTACCTATAATTCACCCCTCCACTTT. Its protein product is CASSDDRRVSTYNSPLHF. Full variable domain (rest looked up from reference TRBV7-9 and TRBJ1-6): DTGVSQNPRHKITKRGQNVTFRCDPISEHNRLYWYRQTLGQGPEFLTYFQNEAQLEKSRLLSDRFSAERPKGSFSTLEIQRTEQGDSAMYLCASSDDRRVSTYNSPLHFGNGTRLTVT.

CDR3 sequence (DNA): TGTGCCAGCAGTTCCAGGGGGCGCGATTTAGGGTATGGCTACACCTTC. Translated: CASSSRGRDLGYGYTF. The chain uses TRBV28 and TRBJ1-2; 8 bases line up with TRBD1. This CDR3 is 16 amino acids long. Germline-derived CDR1 and CDR2 are MDHEN and SYDVKM. J was trimmed by 5 bases and V by 4 bases; bases with no gene match: 12.

This clone was seen a few times. The chain recombines TRBV10-3 with TRBJ1-2, with D perhaps TRBD1 (5 bases). Germline V gene lookup returns CDR1 ENHRY and CDR2 SYGVKD. Between the trimmed V and J ends, which lost 5 bases and 4 bases, there was a span of 11 bases. The CDR3 contains 13 residues. For the CDR3, the DNA is TGTGCCATCAGTCCAACGACAGTCTATGGCTACACCTTC. Its protein product is CAISPTTVYGYTF.

The V and J genes are TRBV19 and TRBJ1-1, with TRBD1 matching over 8 bases. Looked up from germline, CDR1 is LNHDA and CDR2 is SQIVND (reference sequence). The CDR3 is made up of 15 amino acids. J gave up 5 bases and V 5 bases, and 10 bases lay outside the gene matches. The CDR3: CASSPQDTGGTEAFF. The CDR3 coding sequence is TGTGCCAGTAGTCCACAGGACACAGGGGGGACTGAAGCTTTCTTT.

This clone was seen once. The V call is TRBV7-2, the J call TRBJ1-1, with TRBD1 matching over 7 bases. CDR1 is SGHTA and CDR2 is FQGNSA in the germline V gene. The CDR3 totals 14 residues. Trimming at V came to 5 bases and at J to 3 bases, leaving 6 bases not matched to a gene. CDR3 coding DNA: TGTGCCAGCAGCCGCGACAGGGACTACACTGAAGCTTTCTTT. This translates into CASSRDRDYTEAFF.

The CDR3: CASSKLSGGATGELFF. CDR3 sequence (DNA): TGTGCCAGCAGTAAACTTAGCGGGGGGGCTACCGGGGAGCTGTTTTTT. The chain uses TRBV3-1 (or the pseudogene TRBV3-2) and TRBJ2-2; 11 bases are shared with TRBD2. The germline CDR1 and CDR2 sequences are LGHDT and YNNKEL (reference sequence). Unmatched junction bases numbered 8, after V lost 6 bases and J lost 5 bases. The CDR3 length is 16 residues.